The source of this T cell receptor beta chain is a study of low-dose radiotherapy and immunotherapy resistance in tumors. TRAV- and TRBV-specific primers primed first-strand cDNA, covering alpha and beta chains. The PCR that amplified TCRs ran for about 20 cycles, relying on a constant-region primer and a V-primer adapter. Using its own MiXCR run on the reads, TCRdb lists one record per CDR3 protein. The table lists roughly 76,000 distinct CDR3 sequences, 15% to 20% of them singletons. Noted time point: before trial treatment. Sample: PBMCs, taken before treatment. This TCR was sampled from a male donor with prostate cancer.

CDR3 sequence: CASSVGQTGTYEQYF. In DNA, the CDR3 is TGTGCCAGCAGCGTAGGACAGACGGGAACCTACGAGCAGTACTTC. The V and J genes are TRBV9 and TRBJ2-7; D possibly uses TRBD1 or TRBD2 (5 bases each). This CDR3 is 15 amino acids long. V was clipped by 0 bases and J by 2 bases, with 12 bases between them. Germline V gene lookup returns CDR1 SGDLS and CDR2 YYNGEE.